This TCR beta chain was documented in a study of T cell clonality in common variable immunodeficiency. Study results and caveats: CVID subjects had higher TCRbeta clonality than healthy controls, most marked in about a third.

Generated by immunoSEQ multiplex PCR, the TCRdb table keeps only in-frame clones and is missing some. The repertoire has about 35,000 clones, none seen only once; the ten largest take roughly 2.9%. Trimming removed 3 bases from V and 7 bases from J; junction bases left unmatched: 3. CDR3 length: 15 amino acids. The germline V gene has CDR1 SGHDN and CDR2 FVKESK. This clone has ten or more counts. Its antigen is currently unknown. The CDR3 end falls 3 residues outside the read, so it is completed with the germline J gene. V and J are TRBV14 and TRBJ1-6, with 10 bases lining up with TRBD1. Sequences were obtained from peripheral blood mononuclear cells. The origin of this receptor is a person between 18 and 69 years old in good health. The CDR3 loop reads CASSHKGQGNSPLHF. The CDR3 DNA, read in part, is TGTGCCAGCAGCCATAAGGGACAGGGGAATTCACCC.